The TCR beta chain described here comes from a study of vaccination effects on CD4 cells after COVID-19. Study observations and caveats: Whether induced by infection or by vaccine, clones showed marked clonal contraction late after vaccination.

Only in-frame clones appear in the TCRdb table, and some are missing; sequencing was by immunoSEQ multiplex PCR. The sample contains roughly 25,000 clones, 65% to 75% of which appear only once. CDR1 is SGHRS, CDR2 YFSETQ, per germline. The V gene lost 1 base and the J gene lost 7 bases, with 15 bases spanning the gap. This CDR3 has 14 amino acids. As concerns this clone: Its antigen is not known.

Sequencing followed a ViraFEST assay step that expanded antigen-specific CD4+ T cells with viral peptide pools. Upon completion of 10 to 11 days in culture, CD4+ T cells were isolated. Nucleocapsid antibodies were negative in the vaccine recipients, who had never had SARS-CoV-2 infection. On days 3 and 7, fresh IL-2 medium replaced half the medium. The sequence was obtained from a human donor who received a COVID-19 vaccine. The specimen was CD4+ T cells from PBMCs cultured with SARS-CoV-2 spike peptides, collected before COVID-19 vaccination. V usage is TRBV5-1 and J usage is TRBJ2-7, with D possibly matching TRBD2 (6 bases). The CDR3 sequence: CASSLRWGAGEQYF. The CDR3 region has the DNA TGCGCCAGCAGCTTGCGGTGGGGCGCGGGGGAGCAGTACTTC.